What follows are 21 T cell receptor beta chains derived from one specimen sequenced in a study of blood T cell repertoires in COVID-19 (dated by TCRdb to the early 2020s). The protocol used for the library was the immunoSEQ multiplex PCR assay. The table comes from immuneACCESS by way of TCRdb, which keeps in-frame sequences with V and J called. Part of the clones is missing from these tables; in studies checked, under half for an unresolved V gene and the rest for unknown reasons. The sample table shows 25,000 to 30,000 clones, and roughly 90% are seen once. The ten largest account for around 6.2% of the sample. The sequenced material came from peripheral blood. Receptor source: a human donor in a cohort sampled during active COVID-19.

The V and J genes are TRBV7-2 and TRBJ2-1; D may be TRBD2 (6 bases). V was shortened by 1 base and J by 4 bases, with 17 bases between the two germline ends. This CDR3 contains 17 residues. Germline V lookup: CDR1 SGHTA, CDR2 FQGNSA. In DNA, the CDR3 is TGTGCCAGCAGCTTAGGAGGCCCTCGGGGGATATACAATGAGCAGTTCTTC. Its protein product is CASSLGGPRGIYNEQFF.

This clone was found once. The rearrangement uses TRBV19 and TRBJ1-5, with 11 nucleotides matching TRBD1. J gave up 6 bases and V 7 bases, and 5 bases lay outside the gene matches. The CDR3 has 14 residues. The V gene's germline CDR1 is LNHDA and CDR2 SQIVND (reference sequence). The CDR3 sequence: CASTGGTGGQPQHF. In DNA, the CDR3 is TGTGCCAGTACCGGTGGGACAGGGGGTCAGCCCCAGCATTTT.

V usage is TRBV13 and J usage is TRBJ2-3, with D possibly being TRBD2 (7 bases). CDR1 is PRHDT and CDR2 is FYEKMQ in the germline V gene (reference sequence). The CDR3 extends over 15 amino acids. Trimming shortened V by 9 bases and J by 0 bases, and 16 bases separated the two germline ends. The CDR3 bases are TGTGCCAGTCGAGGCGGGGGCCTGAGCACAGATACGCAGTATTTT. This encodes CASRGGGLSTDTQYF.

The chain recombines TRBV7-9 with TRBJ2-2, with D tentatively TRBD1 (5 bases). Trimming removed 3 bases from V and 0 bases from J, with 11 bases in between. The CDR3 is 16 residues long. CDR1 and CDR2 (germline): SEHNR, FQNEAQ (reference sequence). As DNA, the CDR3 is TGTGCCAGCAGCTTGGACAAGCGCTCGAACACCGGGGAGCTGTTTTTT. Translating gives CASSLDKRSNTGELFF.

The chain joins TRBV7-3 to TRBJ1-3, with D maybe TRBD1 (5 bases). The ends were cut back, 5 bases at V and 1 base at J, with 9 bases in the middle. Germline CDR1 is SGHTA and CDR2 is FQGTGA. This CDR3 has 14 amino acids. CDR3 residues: CASSGGSSGNTIYF. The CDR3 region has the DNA TGTGCCAGCAGCGGGGGGAGTTCTGGAAACACCATATATTTT.

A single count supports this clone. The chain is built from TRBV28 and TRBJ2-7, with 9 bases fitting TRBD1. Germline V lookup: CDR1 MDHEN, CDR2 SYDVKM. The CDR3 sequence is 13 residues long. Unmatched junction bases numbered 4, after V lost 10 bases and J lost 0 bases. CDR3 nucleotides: TGTGCCACCGGACAGGGGCCCTCCTACGAGCAGTACTTC. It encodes CATGQGPSYEQYF.

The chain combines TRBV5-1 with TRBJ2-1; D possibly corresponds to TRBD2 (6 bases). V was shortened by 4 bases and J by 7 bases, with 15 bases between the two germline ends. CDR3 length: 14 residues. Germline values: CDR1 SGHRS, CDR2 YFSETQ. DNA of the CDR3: TGCGCCAGCAGCCGCGGGACTGCCGGGAATGAGCAGTTCTTC. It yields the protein CASSRGTAGNEQFF. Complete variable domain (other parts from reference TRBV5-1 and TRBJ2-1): KAGVTQTPRYLIKTRGQQVTLSCSPISGHRSVSWYQQTPGQGLQFLFEYFSETQRNKGNFPGRFSGRQFSNSRSEMNVSTLELGDSALYLCASSRGTAGNEQFFGPGTRLTVL.

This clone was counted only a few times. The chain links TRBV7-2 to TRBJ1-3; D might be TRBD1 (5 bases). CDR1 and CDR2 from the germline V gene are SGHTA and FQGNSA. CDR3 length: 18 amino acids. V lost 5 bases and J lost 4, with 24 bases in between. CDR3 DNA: TGTGCCAGCAGCGAATTCCCTCGGGGGATGAGGTCAGGAAACACCATATATTTT. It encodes CASSEFPRGMRSGNTIYF.

The CDR3 region has the DNA TGTGCCAGCAGCTACAGGGGCTACGAGCAGTACTTC. It specifies CASSYRGYEQYF. This chain joins TRBV13 and TRBJ2-7, with 7 bases aligning to TRBD1. Unmatched junction bases numbered 0, after V lost 4 bases and J lost 3 bases. Germline assignment: CDR1 PRHDT and CDR2 FYEKMQ (reference sequence). This CDR3 comprises 12 residues.

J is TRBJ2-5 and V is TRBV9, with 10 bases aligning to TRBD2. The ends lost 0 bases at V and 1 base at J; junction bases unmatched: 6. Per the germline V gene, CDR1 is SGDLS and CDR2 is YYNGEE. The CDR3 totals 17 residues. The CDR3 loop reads CASSVGVAGGPQETQYF. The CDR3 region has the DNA TGTGCCAGCAGCGTAGGTGTAGCGGGGGGTCCCCAAGAGACCCAGTACTTC.

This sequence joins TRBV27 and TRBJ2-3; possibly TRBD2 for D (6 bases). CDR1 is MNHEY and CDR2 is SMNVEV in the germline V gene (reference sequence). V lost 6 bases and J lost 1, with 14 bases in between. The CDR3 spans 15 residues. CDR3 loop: CASSWAASGTDTQYF. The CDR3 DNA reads TGTGCCAGCAGCTGGGCGGCTAGCGGCACAGATACGCAGTATTTT.

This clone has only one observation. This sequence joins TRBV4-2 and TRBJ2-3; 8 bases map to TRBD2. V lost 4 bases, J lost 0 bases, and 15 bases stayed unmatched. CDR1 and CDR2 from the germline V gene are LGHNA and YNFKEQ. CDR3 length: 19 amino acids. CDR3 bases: TGTGCCAGCAGCCCTCTTGGGGCGGGGGGCCCAGCAAGCACAGATACGCAGTATTTT. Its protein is CASSPLGAGGPASTDTQYF.

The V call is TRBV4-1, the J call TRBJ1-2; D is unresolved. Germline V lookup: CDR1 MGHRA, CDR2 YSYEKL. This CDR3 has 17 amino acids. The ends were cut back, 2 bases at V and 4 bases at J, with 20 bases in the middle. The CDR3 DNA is TGCGCCAGCAGCCAACCTTGGGCCCGGCCTCCATCCTATGGCTACACCTTC. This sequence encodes CASSQPWARPPSYGYTF.

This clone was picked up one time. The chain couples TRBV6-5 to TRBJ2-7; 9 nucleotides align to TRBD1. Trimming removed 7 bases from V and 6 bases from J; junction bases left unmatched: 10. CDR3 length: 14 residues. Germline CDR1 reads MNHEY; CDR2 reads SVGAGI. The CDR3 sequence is CASTKGQGITEQYF. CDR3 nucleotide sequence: TGTGCCAGCACCAAGGGACAGGGCATAACCGAGCAGTACTTC.

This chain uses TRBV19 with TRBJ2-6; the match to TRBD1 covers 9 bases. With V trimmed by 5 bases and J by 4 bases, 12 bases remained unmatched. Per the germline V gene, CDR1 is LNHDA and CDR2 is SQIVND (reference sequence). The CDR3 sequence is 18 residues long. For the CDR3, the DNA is TGTGCCAGTAGTCGGGGACAGGGACCTGTTACGGGGGCCAACGTCCTGACTTTC. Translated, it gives CASSRGQGPVTGANVLTF. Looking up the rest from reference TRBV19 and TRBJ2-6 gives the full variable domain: DGGITQSPKYLFRKEGQNVTLSCEQNLNHDAMYWYRQDPGQGLRLIYYSQIVNDFQKGDIAEGYSVSREKKESFPLTVTSAQKNPTAFYLCASSRGQGPVTGANVLTFGAGSRLTVL.

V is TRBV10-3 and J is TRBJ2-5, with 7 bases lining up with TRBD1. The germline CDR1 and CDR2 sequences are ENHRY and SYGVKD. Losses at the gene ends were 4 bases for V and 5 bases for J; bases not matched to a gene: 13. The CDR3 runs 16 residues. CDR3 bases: TGTGCCATCAGTGGCCGCCACAGGGGTGGTGACGAGACCCAGTACTTC. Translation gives CAISGRHRGGDETQYF.

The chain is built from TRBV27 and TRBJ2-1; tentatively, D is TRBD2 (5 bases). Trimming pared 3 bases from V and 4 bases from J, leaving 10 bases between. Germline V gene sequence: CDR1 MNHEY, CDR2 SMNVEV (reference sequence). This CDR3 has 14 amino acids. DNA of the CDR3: TGTGCCAGCAGTTTTCTGGCGGGTTACAATGAGCAGTTCTTC. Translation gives CASSFLAGYNEQFF.

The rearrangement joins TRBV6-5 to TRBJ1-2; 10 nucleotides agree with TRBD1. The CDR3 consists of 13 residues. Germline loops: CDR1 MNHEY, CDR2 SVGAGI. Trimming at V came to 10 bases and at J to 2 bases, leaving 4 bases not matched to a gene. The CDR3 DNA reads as TGTGCCATCGGGACAGGGGAAAACTATGGCTACACCTTC. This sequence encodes CAIGTGENYGYTF.

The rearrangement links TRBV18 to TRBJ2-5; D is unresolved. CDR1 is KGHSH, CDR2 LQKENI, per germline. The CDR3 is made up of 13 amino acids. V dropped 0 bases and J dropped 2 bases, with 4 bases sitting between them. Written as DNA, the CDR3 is TGTGCCAGCTCACCACCTAGTCAAGAGACCCAGTACTTC. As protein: CASSPPSQETQYF.

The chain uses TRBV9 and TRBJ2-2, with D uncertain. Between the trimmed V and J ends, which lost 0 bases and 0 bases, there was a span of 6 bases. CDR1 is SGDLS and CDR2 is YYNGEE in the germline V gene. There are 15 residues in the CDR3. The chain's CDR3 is CASSVGPANTGELFF. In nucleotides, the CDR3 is TGTGCCAGCAGCGTAGGTCCGGCGAACACCGGGGAGCTGTTTTTT.

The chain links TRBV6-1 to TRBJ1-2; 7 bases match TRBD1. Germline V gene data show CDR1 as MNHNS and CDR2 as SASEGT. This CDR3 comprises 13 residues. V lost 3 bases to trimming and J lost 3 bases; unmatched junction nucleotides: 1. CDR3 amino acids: CASSETGHYGYTF. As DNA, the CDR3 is TGTGCCAGCAGTGAGACAGGGCACTATGGCTACACCTTC.